This T cell receptor (beta chain) comes out of a study of blood T cell repertoires in COVID-19. Background on the study: Sites in the United States, Italy and Spain provided acute and convalescent COVID-19 samples. PBMCs, B-cell-depleted T cells, or T cells provided the cDNA or gDNA that made up the material.

Authors' methods: Amplification of reference gene primers was used by the study to estimate nucleated cell counts. TCRdb's table, derived via immunoSEQ multiplex PCR, lists solely in-frame clones and lacks some. V, J and clone size reflect that table, while D and trimming were determined from the DNA. The top ten clones hold roughly 4.5% of a sample with 150,000 to 200,000 clones, about 93% of them seen once. This sequence originates from a woman aged 45-65 years with acute or convalescent COVID-19. The sample taken for sequencing was peripheral blood.

CDR3 amino acids: CASSSFNMGQGAFGYTF. The CDR3 DNA reads TGTGCCAGCAGCTCCTTTAATATGGGACAGGGGGCATTTGGCTACACCTTC. The rearrangement joins TRBV11-2 to TRBJ1-2; TRBD1 matches at 12 bases. This CDR3 spans 17 amino acids. Germline V lookup: CDR1 SGHAT, CDR2 FQNNGV. V dropped 4 bases and J dropped 7; count of bases not matched to a gene: 13. Full variable domain (remainder filled in from reference TRBV11-2 and TRBJ1-2): EAGVAQSPRYKIIEKRQSVAFWCNPISGHATLYWYQQILGQGPKLLIQFQNNGVVDDSQLPKDRFSAERLKGVDSTLKIQPAKLEDSAVYLCASSSFNMGQGAFGYTFGSGTRLTVV.